One T cell receptor beta chain is described in this entry. TCRdb keeps only in-frame clones here, not all; method: immunoSEQ multiplex PCR. The data contain some 2.1 million clones, 93% of them singletons. CDR3 length: 15 residues. CDR1 SGHAT and CDR2 FQNNGV come from the germline V gene. Trimming took 5 bases from V and 12 from J; bases not matched to a gene: 15. The entry originates in a study of shared clonotypes between healthy human individuals. Positively selected for CCR7, the CD45RO-negative cells used as naive CD8 cells excluded terminally differentiated effector memory CD45RA+ cells. V and J are TRBV11-2 and TRBJ1-1, with 10 bases fitting TRBD1. The sequenced sample consisted of naive CD8+ T cells from PBMCs. The sequence came from a man younger than 35 in good health. Some clones in this sample may be carry-over from other donors' samples. The CDR3 region has the DNA TGTGCCAGCAGCGTTCCCGGGACAGGGGTAAACAAGCCTTTCTTT. This translates into CASSVPGTGVNKPFF.